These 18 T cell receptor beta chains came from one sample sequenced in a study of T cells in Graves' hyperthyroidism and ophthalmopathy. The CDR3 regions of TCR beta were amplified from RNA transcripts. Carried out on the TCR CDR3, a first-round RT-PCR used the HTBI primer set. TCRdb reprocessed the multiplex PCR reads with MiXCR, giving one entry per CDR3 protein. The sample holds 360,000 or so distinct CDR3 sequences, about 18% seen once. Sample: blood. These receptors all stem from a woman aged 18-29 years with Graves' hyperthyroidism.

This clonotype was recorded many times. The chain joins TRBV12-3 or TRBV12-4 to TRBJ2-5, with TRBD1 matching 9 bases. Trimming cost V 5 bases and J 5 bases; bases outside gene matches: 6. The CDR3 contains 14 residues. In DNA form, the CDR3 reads TGTGCCAGCAGTCCGGGACAGGGAAGGGAGACCCAGTACTTC. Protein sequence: CASSPGQGRETQYF.

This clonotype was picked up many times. CDR3 DNA: TGCGCCAGCAGCTTGGCTGTCGAGGGTAACACTGAAGCTTTCTTT. This encodes CASSLAVEGNTEAFF. The chain is built from TRBV5-1 and TRBJ1-1; D gene unclear. Trimming shortened V by 0 bases and J by 2 bases, and 11 bases separated the two germline ends. This CDR3 contains 15 residues. Per germline, CDR1 SGHRS and CDR2 YFSETQ.

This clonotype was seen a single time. This chain's CDR3 is CASSHQPWRRQETQYF. In DNA form, the CDR3 reads TGTGCCAGCAGCCACCAACCCTGGAGACGTCAAGAGACCCAGTACTTC. This rearrangement joins TRBV11-2 to TRBJ2-5; no clear D gene. Germline V gene data show CDR1 as SGHAT and CDR2 as FQNNGV. Trimming took off 5 bases at V and 2 bases at J, with 18 bases between the two ends. The CDR3 extends over 16 amino acids.

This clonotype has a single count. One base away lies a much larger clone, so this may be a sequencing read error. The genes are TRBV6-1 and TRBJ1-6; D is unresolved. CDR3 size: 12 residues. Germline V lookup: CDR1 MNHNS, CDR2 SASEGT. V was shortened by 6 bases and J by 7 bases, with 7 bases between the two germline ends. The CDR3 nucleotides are TGTGCCAGCAGACGGCCGAATTCACCCCTCCACTTT. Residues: CASRRPNSPLHF.

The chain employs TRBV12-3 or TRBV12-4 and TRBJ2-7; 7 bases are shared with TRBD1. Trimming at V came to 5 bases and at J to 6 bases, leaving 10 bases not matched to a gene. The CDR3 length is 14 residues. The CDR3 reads CASSQTGSRPEQYF. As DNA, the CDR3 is TGTGCCAGCAGTCAGACAGGGAGTCGGCCCGAGCAGTACTTC.

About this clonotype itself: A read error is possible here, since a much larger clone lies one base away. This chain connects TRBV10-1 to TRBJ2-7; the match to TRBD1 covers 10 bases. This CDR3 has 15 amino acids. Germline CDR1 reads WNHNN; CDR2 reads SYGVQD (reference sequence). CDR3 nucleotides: TGCGCCAGCAGTGACTCGGGACAGGGGTGCTACGAGCAGTGCTTC. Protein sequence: CASSDSGQGCYEQCF.

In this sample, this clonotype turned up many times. The CDR3 DNA follows: TGTGCCAGCAGTGAAAACAGGGGAAACACTGAAGCTTTCTTT. Its protein product is CASSENRGNTEAFF. The rearrangement uses TRBV6-1 and TRBJ1-1; 7 bases align to TRBD1. The CDR3 contains 14 residues. Germline V gene lookup returns CDR1 MNHNS and CDR2 SASEGT. V lost 2 bases and J lost 2; bases outside the gene matches: 2.

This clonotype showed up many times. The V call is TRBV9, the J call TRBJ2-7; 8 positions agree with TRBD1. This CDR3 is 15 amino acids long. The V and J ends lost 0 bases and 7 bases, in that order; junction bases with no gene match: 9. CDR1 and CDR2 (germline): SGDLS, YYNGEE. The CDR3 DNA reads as TGTGCCAGCAGCGTAGGGTCAGGGGGCCTTGGGGAGCAGTACTTC. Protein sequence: CASSVGSGGLGEQYF.

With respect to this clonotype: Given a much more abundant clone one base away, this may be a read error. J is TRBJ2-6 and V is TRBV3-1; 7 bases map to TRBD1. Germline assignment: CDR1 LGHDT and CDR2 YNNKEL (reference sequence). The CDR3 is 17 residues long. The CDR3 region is CVSTLDREIPGANVLTF. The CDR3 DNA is TGTGTCAGCACCCTCGACAGGGAGATCCCTGGGGCCAACGTCCTGACTTTC.

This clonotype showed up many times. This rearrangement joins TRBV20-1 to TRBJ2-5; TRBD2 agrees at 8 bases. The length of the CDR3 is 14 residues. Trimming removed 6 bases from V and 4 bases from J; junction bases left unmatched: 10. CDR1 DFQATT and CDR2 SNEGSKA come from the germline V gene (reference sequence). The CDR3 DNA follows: TGCAGTGCGCGCCCCGGGGGGGCGACAGAGACCCAGTACTTC. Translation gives CSARPGGATETQYF.

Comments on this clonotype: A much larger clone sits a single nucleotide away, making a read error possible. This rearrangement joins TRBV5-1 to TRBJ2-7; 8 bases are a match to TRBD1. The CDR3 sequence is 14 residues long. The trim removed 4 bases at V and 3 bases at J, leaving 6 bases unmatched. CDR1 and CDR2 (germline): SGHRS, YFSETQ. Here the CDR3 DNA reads TGCGCCAGCAGCGCCGGACAGGGATACTACGAGCAGTACTTC. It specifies CASSAGQGYYEQYF.

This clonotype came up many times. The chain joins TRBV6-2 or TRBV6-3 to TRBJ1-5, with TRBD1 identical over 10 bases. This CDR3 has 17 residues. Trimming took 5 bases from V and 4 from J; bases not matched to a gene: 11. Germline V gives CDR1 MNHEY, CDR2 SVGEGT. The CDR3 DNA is TGTGCCAGCAGTAACCGGGACAGGGGTGGAAATAATCAGCCCCAGCATTTT. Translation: CASSNRDRGGNNQPQHF.

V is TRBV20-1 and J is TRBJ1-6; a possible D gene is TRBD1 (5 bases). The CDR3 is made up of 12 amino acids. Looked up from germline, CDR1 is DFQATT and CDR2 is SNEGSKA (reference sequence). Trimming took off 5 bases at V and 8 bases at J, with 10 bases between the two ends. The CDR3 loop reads CSAGEGDSPLHF. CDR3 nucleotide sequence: TGCAGTGCTGGGGAAGGGGATTCACCCCTCCACTTT.

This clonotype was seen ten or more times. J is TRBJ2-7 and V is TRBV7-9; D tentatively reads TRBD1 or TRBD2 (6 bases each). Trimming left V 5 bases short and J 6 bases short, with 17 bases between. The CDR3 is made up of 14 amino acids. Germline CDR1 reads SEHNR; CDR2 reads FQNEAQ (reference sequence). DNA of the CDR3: TGTGCCAGCAGCCCATCGGGGGCAGGGAGCGAGCAGTACTTC. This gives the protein CASSPSGAGSEQYF.

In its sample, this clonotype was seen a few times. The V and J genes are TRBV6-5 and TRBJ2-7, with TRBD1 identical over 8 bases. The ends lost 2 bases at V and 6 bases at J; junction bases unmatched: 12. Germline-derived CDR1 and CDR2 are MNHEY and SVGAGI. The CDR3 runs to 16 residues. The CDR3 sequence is CASSYARTGKRAEQYF. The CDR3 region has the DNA TGTGCCAGCAGTTACGCACGGACAGGGAAAAGGGCCGAGCAGTACTTC.

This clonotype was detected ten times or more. CDR3: CASSPLRGQETQYF. As DNA, the CDR3 is TGTGCCAGCAGCCCCTTAAGGGGCCAAGAGACCCAGTACTTC. The chain joins TRBV12-3 or TRBV12-4 to TRBJ2-5, with a weak D call TRBD1 (5 bases). This CDR3 has 14 residues. V dropped 6 bases and J dropped 1 base, with 12 bases sitting between them.

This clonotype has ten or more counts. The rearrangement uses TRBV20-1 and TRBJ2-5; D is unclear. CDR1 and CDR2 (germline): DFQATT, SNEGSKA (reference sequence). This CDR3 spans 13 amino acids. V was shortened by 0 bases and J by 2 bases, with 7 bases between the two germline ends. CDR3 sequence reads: CSARDLWQETQYF. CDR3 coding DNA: TGCAGTGCTAGAGATCTTTGGCAAGAGACCCAGTACTTC.

CDR3 region: CATSDSRANTGELFF. The CDR3 DNA sequence: TGTGCCACCAGTGATTCGCGGGCCAACACCGGGGAGCTGTTTTTT. This chain uses TRBV24-1 with TRBJ2-2; D is possibly TRBD2 (5 bases). The CDR3 is made up of 15 amino acids. In germline, CDR1 is KGHDR, CDR2 SFDVKD. V lost 2 bases, J lost 2 bases, and 8 bases lay in between.